This entry lists 4 T cell receptor beta chains sequenced from one sample in a study of CD8+CD57+ T cells in acquired aplastic anemia. Profiling of TCR beta VDJ combinations and CDR3 sequences used genomic DNA as template. TCRdb redid the calling of the reads with MiXCR, one entry per CDR3 protein. Of 150,000 to 200,000 distinct CDR3 sequences in the sample, about 45% were seen once. Patients who underwent sequencing had shown CD8+CD57+ cell expansion by flow cytometry. Sequenced sample: sorted CD4+, CD8+, or CD8+CD57+ T cells (not recorded which) from PBMCs. The origin of the receptors is a human donor with aplastic anemia.

This clonotype was detected a few times. The rearrangement uses TRBV4-1 and TRBJ2-5; D possibly uses TRBD1 or TRBD2 (5 bases each). Trimming removed 0 bases at V and 2 bases at J, with 19 bases between. Looked up from germline, CDR1 is MGHRA and CDR2 is YSYEKL. The CDR3 spans 18 residues. The DNA for the CDR3 is TGCGCCAGCAGCCAAGACTCGGCCCCCGGGGCGGTACAAGAGACCCAGTACTTC. Translating it yields CASSQDSAPGAVQETQYF.

The rearrangement joins TRBV10-3 to TRBJ2-1; 9 bases agree with TRBD1. V shed 7 bases, J shed 2 bases, and the junction held 3 bases outside the gene matches. The CDR3 extends over 14 amino acids. Germline CDR1 reads ENHRY; CDR2 reads SYGVKD. The CDR3 is CAIKGTGTYNEQFF. Here the CDR3 DNA reads TGTGCCATCAAGGGGACAGGGACCTACAATGAGCAGTTCTTC.

This clonotype was detected ten times or more. The V gene is TRBV2, the J gene TRBJ2-3, with D possibly TRBD2 on 6 matching bases. The germline V and J ends were trimmed by 4 bases and 6 bases, with 17 bases remaining between them. Per the germline V gene, CDR1 is SNHLY and CDR2 is FYNNEI. The CDR3 sequence is 15 residues long. CDR3 coding DNA: TGTGCCAGCAGTGTGAGTACGGGAGTGTTTGATACGCAGTATTTT. Amino acid sequence: CASSVSTGVFDTQYF.

The chain has TRBV25-1 and TRBJ1-2; possible D gene TRBD1, 6 bases. The CDR3 totals 16 residues. Trimming stripped 1 base from V and 8 bases from J, with 20 bases between. The germline V gene encodes CDR1 MGHDK and CDR2 SYGVNS. CDR3 bases: TGTGCCAGCAGTGAATGGGGGCGGGAGACAGAACTCGGCTACACCTTC. Translated: CASSEWGRETELGYTF.